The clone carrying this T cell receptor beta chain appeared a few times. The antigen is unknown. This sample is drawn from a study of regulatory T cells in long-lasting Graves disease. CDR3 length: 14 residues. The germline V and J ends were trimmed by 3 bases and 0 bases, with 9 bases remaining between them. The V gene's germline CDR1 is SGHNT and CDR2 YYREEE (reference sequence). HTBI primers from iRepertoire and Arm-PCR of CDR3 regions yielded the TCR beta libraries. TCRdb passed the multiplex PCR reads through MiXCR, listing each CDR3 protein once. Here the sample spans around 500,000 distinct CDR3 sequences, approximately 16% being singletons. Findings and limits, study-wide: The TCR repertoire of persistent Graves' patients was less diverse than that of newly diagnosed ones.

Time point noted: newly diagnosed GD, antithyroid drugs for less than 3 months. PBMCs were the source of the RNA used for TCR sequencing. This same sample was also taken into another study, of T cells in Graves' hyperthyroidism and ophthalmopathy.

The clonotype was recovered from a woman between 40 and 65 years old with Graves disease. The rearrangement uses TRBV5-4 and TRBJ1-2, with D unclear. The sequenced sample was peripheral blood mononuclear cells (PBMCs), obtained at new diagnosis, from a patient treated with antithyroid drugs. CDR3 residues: CASSSQLANYGYTF. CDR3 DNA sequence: TGTGCCAGCAGCTCCCAGCTTGCTAACTATGGCTACACCTTC.